These T cell receptor beta chains were read from a single sample in a study of blood T cells in healthy people across ages. One entry per CDR3 protein results from TCRdb running MiXCR on the 5' RACE reads. The sample lists about 1.1 million distinct CDR3 sequences; 35% to 40% were seen once. The sample consisted of blood. Receptor source: a man between 18 and 29 years old in good health. The CDR3 runs from the conserved cysteine through the conserved F or W. A D gene is named only where the DNA matches it firmly. Rows give clone size only sometimes, using once, few, many, or a class for an expanded clone.

d_call	clone_size	v_call	j_call	cdr3_nt	cdr3_aa
NA	few	TRBV14	TRBJ1-2	TGTGCCAGCAGCCAAGGGGGGCAAAGTGGCTACACCTTC	CASSQGGQSGYTF
TRBD1	few	TRBV7-9	TRBJ2-7	TGTGCCAGCAGCTCGACAGGGCCATCCTACGAGCAGTACTTC	CASSSTGPSYEQYF
TRBD2	NA	TRBV28	TRBJ2-3	TGTGCCAGCGTCTCTGGCGGGGGGTCCACAGATACGCAGTATTTT	CASVSGGGSTDTQYF
NA	few	TRBV9	TRBJ2-2	TGTGCCAGCAATAGAGAGAACACCGGGGAGCTGTTTTTT	CASNRENTGELFF
NA	many	TRBV5-1	TRBJ2-7	TGCGCCAGCAGCTTAGAAGGGCCTCTCGACGAGCAGTACTTC	CASSLEGPLDEQYF
TRBD1	few	TRBV29-1	TRBJ2-4	TGCAGCGTTCAGACAGGGGGGCCCAAAAACATTCAGTACTTC	CSVQTGGPKNIQYF
TRBD2	NA	TRBV20-1	TRBJ2-1	TGCAGTGCCCTACCGGGGGGGCGTAATGAGCAGTTCTTC	CSALPGGRNEQFF
NA	few	TRBV5-1	TRBJ2-2	TGCGCCAGCAGCGCATTTAGCGGAAACACCGGGGAGCTGTTTTTT	CASSAFSGNTGELFF
NA	few	TRBV2	TRBJ2-3	TGTGCCATCGTCCCCCCCAGGGCTCCCACAGATACGCAGTATTTT	CAIVPPRAPTDTQYF
TRBD1	NA	TRBV6-2/TRBV6-3	TRBJ1-1	TGTGCCAGCAGAGAAGACAGGGAATTGGAGAACACTGAGGCTTTCTTT	CASREDRELENTEAFF
NA	NA	TRBV12-3/TRBV12-4	TRBJ1-2	TGTGCCAGCAGACAGACCGGGTTGGAAGGCTACACCTTC	CASRQTGLEGYTF
TRBD2	NA	TRBV5-1	TRBJ2-1	TGCGCCAGCAGTAGGGGGATTAGCGGGGAGCATGAGCAGTTCTTC	CASSRGISGEHEQFF
TRBD1	NA	TRBV7-8	TRBJ2-3	TGTGCCAGCACCCTAGGGAATCCGGGACAGAGCACAGATACGCAGTATTTT	CASTLGNPGQSTDTQYF
NA	NA	TRBV10-3	TRBJ1-2	TGTGCCATCAGTGCAGACAGCTATGGCTACACCTTC	CAISADSYGYTF
NA	NA	TRBV6-2/TRBV6-3	TRBJ2-5	TGTGCCAGCAGACAAACTAGCCTCCAAGAGACCCAGTACTTC	CASRQTSLQETQYF
NA	few	TRBV7-2	TRBJ1-2	TGTGCCAGCAGCTCATTACAGGGTATCGGCTATGGCTACACCTTC	CASSSLQGIGYGYTF
NA	NA	TRBV5-6	TRBJ1-3	TGTGCCAGCAGTTGGGGAACTTCTGGAAACACCATATATTTT	CASSWGTSGNTIYF
NA	NA	TRBV13	TRBJ2-7	TGTGCCAGCAAATGGGGCAGGGGACCCTACGAGCAGTACTTC	CASKWGRGPYEQYF
NA	NA	TRBV7-6	TRBJ2-7	TGTGCCAGCAGCCCAAACAACTACGAGCAGTACTTC	CASSPNNYEQYF
NA	NA	TRBV6-5	TRBJ1-6	TGTGCCAGCAGCCTACAAAGGGCCTCACCCCTCCACTTT	CASSLQRASPLHF
NA	NA	TRBV12-3/TRBV12-4	TRBJ2-7	TGTGCCAGCAGTGGGAACATCTACGAGCAGTACTTC	CASSGNIYEQYF
NA	NA	TRBV12-5	TRBJ2-7	TGTGCTAGTGGTAGCCTCCGGGACTCAGCCTACGAGCAGTACTTC	CASGSLRDSAYEQYF
TRBD1	few	TRBV9	TRBJ1-1	TGTGCCAGCAGCGCCATAACAGGGGGCACTGAAGCTTTCTTT	CASSAITGGTEAFF
NA	few	TRBV29-1	TRBJ2-2	TGCAGCGTTGAACGACAGGAGATCACCGGGGAGCTGTTTTTT	CSVERQEITGELFF
TRBD2	NA	TRBV4-3	TRBJ2-3	TGCGCCAGCAGCCAAGCCCCCGCACTAGCGGAGCTCACAGATACGCAGTATTTT	CASSQAPALAELTDTQYF
NA	NA	TRBV10-3	TRBJ1-2	TGTGCCATCAGTGCGGTCGGACCGGATGGCTACACCTTC	CAISAVGPDGYTF
NA	few	TRBV5-5	TRBJ1-1	TGTGCCAGCAGCATGACAGTGCGTTACACTGAAGCTTTCTTT	CASSMTVRYTEAFF
NA	NA	TRBV24-1	TRBJ2-3	TGTGCCACCAGTGATGCTTTCCAGGGCTACACAGATACGCAGTATTTT	CATSDAFQGYTDTQYF
NA	NA	TRBV12-3/TRBV12-4	TRBJ1-6	TGTGCCAGCCAAGGGAGCCGCGTCTATAATTCACCCCTCCACTTT	CASQGSRVYNSPLHF
NA	few	TRBV24-1	TRBJ2-2	TGTGCCACCAGTGATCATTTAGGGGGTTTAAAGAACACCGGGGAGCTGTTTTTT	CATSDHLGGLKNTGELFF
NA	NA	TRBV2	TRBJ2-3	TGTGCCAGCAGTGCAGACCAACGAACGCAGTATTTT	CASSADQRTQYF
NA	NA	TRBV4-3	TRBJ1-2	TGCGCCAGCAGCTCGGGGATCGGTGGCGGCTACACCTTC	CASSSGIGGGYTF
NA	few	TRBV29-1	TRBJ2-2	TGCAGCGTTGCCGACAGGCCTTTTTCGAACACCGGGGAGCTGTTTTTT	CSVADRPFSNTGELFF
TRBD1	NA	TRBV6-5	TRBJ2-7	TGTGCCAGCAGCCACTACAGGGGATCCTACGAGCAGTACTTC	CASSHYRGSYEQYF
TRBD2	NA	TRBV4-1	TRBJ2-2	TGCGCCAGCCGTCCACCGGGACTAGGGGTTGCCGGGGAGCTGTTTTTT	CASRPPGLGVAGELFF
NA	NA	TRBV21-1	TRBJ2-7	TGTGCCAGCACCACAGGGAGCTCCTACAATGAGCAGTACTTC	CASTTGSSYNEQYF
NA	few	TRBV21-1	TRBJ1-5	TGTGCCAGCAGCAGACCAAAGGTCAGGACTCGACCCTGCAGGGATCAGCCCCAGCATTTT	CASSRPKVRTRPCRDQPQHF
NA	NA	TRBV6-1	TRBJ1-5	TGTGCCAGCAGTGCCCCATCGAGGACATCGTATAGCAATCAGCCCCAGCATTTT	CASSAPSRTSYSNQPQHF
NA	NA	TRBV6-1	TRBJ1-1	TGTGCCAGCAGTGCGAGGGTTAAGAACACTGAAGCTTTCTTT	CASSARVKNTEAFF
NA	NA	TRBV28	TRBJ1-1	TGTGCCAGCAGTGATGAGGACACTCCCGGGGGTAACACTGAAGCTTTCTTT	CASSDEDTPGGNTEAFF
NA	NA	TRBV20-1	TRBJ1-1	TGCAGTGCTTCAGGAACAGGTCAGAACACTGAAGCTTTCTTT	CSASGTGQNTEAFF
TRBD1	NA	TRBV10-3	TRBJ2-5	TGTGCCATCAGCGCGGGACAGGGGACCACGGAGCAGTACTTC	CAISAGQGTTEQYF
NA	NA	TRBV20-1	TRBJ1-1	TGCAGTGCTAGTCCGGGACACATGAACACTGAAGCTTTCTTT	CSASPGHMNTEAFF
NA	many	TRBV7-9	TRBJ2-3	TGTGCCAGCAGTCTTCGGGACAGCACAGATACGCAGTATTTT	CASSLRDSTDTQYF
NA	NA	TRBV6-1	TRBJ1-5	TGTGCCAGCAGGACCACATTGAAACTCCCTCCAGAATCGCCCCAGCATTTT	CASRTTLKLPPESPQHF
NA	few	TRBV7-8	TRBJ1-6	TGTGCCAGCAGGAAGCGGACAGTCGTAAATTCACCCCTCCACTTT	CASRKRTVVNSPLHF
NA	few	TRBV5-1	TRBJ1-2	TGCGCCAGCAGCTCACACATGGCTCAATCTAACTATGGCTACACCTTC	CASSSHMAQSNYGYTF
TRBD2	NA	TRBV7-2	TRBJ2-1	TGTGCCAGCAGCTTAGCTAGCGGGGGGAACAATGAGCAGTTCTTC	CASSLASGGNNEQFF
TRBD1	NA	TRBV5-5	TRBJ1-1	TGTGCCAGCAGCCCATTGGGACAGTACACTGAAGCTTTCTTT	CASSPLGQYTEAFF